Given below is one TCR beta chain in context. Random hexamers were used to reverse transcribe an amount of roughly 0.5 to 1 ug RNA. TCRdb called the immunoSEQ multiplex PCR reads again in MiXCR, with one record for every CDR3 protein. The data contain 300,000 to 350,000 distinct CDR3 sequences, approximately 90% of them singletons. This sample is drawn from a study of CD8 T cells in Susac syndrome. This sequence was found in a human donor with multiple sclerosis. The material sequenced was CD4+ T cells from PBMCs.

The CDR3 loop reads CASSVRPSETQYF. CDR3 nucleotides: TGTGCCAGCAGCGTCCGACCTTCAGAGACCCAGTACTTC. This rearrangement joins TRBV9 to TRBJ2-5; D is uncertain. Germline CDR1 reads SGDLS; CDR2 reads YYNGEE. The CDR3 has 13 amino acids. The ends were cut back, 2 bases at V and 4 bases at J, with 9 bases in the middle.